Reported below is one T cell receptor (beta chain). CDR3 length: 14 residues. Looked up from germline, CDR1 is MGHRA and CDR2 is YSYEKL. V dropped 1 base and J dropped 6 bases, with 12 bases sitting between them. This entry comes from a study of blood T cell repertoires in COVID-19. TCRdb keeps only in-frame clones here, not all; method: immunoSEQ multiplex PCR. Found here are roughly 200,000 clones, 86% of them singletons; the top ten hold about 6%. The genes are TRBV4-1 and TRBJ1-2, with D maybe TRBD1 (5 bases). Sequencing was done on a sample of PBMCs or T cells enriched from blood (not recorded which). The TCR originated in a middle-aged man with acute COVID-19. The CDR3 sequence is CASSQVAGHDGYTF. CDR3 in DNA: TGCGCCAGCAGCCAAGTCGCGGGGCACGATGGCTACACCTTC.